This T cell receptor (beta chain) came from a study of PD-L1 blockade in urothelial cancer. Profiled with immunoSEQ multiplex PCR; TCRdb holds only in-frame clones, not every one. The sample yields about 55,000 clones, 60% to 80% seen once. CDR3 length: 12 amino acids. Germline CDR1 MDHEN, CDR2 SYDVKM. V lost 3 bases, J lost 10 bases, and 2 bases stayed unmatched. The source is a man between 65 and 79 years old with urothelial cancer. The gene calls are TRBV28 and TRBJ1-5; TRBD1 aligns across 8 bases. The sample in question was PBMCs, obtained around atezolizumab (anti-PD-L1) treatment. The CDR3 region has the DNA TGTGCCAGCAGTTTGGGGACAGGTCCCCAGCATTTT. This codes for CASSLGTGPQHF.